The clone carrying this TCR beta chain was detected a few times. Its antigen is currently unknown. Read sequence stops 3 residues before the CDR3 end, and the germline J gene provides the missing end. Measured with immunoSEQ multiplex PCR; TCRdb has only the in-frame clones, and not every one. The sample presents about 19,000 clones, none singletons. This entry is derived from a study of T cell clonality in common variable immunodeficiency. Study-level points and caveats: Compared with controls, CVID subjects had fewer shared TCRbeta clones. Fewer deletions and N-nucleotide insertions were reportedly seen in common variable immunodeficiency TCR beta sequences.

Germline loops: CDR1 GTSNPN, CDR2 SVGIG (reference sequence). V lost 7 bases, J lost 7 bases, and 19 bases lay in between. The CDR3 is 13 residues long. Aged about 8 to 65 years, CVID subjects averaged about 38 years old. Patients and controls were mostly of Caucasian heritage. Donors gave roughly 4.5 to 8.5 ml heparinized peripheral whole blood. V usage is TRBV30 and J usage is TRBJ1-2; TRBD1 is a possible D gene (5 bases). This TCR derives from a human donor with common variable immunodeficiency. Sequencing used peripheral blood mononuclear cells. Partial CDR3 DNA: TGTGCCTACCAGACAACCTCGGACACTGGC. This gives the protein CAYQTTSDTG. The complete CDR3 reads CAYQTTSDTGYTF.